The T cell receptor (beta chain) described here comes from a study of response to subunit inactivated influenza vaccine. TCRdb reprocessed the RT-PCR reads via MiXCR and lists one record per CDR3 protein. The sample includes a few hundred thousand distinct CDR3 sequences, more than 10% seen only once; the top ten take 7.8%. There are a few counts of this clonotype. Antigen unknown. Trimming took 0 bases from V and 5 from J, leaving 5 bases between them. Germline V lookup: CDR1 SGHRS, CDR2 YFSETQ. The CDR3 loop spans 12 amino acids. Study-level findings and limits: The authors offered the suggestion that each seasonal influenza vaccination recruits few new T cells.

This receptor was taken from a man aged 50 to 60 who received an inactivated influenza vaccine. The chain employs TRBV5-1 and TRBJ2-5; D unclear. The specimen comprised non-naive T cells sorted from PBMCs, sampled 14 days before vaccination. In nucleotides, the CDR3 is TGCGCCAGCAGCTTGGGGTACGAGACCCAGTACTTC. As protein: CASSLGYETQYF.